This TCR beta chain emerged from a study of blood T cell repertoires in COVID-19 (dated by TCRdb to between 2020 and 2021). Background on the whole study: Samples from collaborators originated in the United States, Italy and Spain and spanned both the acute and convalescent phases of COVID-19. The material from the prospective study consisted of cDNA or gDNA derived from T cells, B-cell-depleted T cells, or PBMCs. Deeply sampled blood TCRbeta repertoires from subjects exposed to, actively infected with, or recovered from COVID-19 were included in the dataset. A freely available public database, intended as a resource for researchers studying the immune response to SARS-CoV-2, is where the repertoires were released. Samples came from the ongoing ImmuneRACE study (first 160 participants) plus 1,254 subjects from 6 global collaborators. Sample metadata almost always included a de-identified subject ID, COVID-19 status, age in years and sex. Where available, HLA class I and class II types were obtained from metadata supplied by the sample provider rather than from assay-based typing.

Worth noting for this clone: What this receptor recognizes is not known. One base away there is no much larger clone; base qualities are not given.

Sequences SGHRS (CDR1) and YFSETQ (CDR2) are obtained from the germline V gene. Including cysteine and phenylalanine, the CDR3 has 14 amino acids. Kept here is only the CDR3 DNA, which spans 42 bases and is read in frame from base 1. After removal of 0 bases from V and 4 bases from J, the junction retains 3 bases not matched to a gene. TCRbeta CDR3 regions were amplified from genomic DNA using the immunoSEQ Assay, a bias-controlled multiplex PCR. Concerning the study's data processing: Nucleated cell counts per sample were estimated from amplification of reference gene primers within the assay. To quantify the absolute abundance of each unique TCRbeta CDR3 rearrangement, sequence reads were collapsed and filtered. For each sample, productive Simpson clonality was calculated as the square root of Simpson's diversity index over productive rearrangements. The table comes from immuneACCESS by way of TCRdb, which keeps in-frame sequences with V and J called. Part of the clones is missing from these tables; in studies checked, under half for an unresolved V gene and the rest for unknown reasons. V, J and clone size were drawn from that table, and D and trimming were deduced from the DNA. Within this sample are around 430,000 clones, with 87% of them counted one time only. Of the sample, 10% is held by the ten largest clones.

Broad study findings and their caveats: Clinical and demographic metadata were provided uncurated, with the amount varying by source and participant.

Participants in the prospective study were enrolled through a virtual design, were aged about 18 to 100 years, and lived in about 25 United States geographic areas. In the prospective study, cohorts were assigned on the basis of participant-reported clinical history obtained from a screening survey and a study questionnaire. Recovered participants in ImmuneRACE Cohort 3 were defined by two consecutive negative NP/OP PCR tests, clearance by a healthcare professional, or resolution of symptoms. In the prospective study, whole blood, serum and a nasopharyngeal or oropharyngeal swab were collected from each participant by mobile phlebotomists. Over an approximately 2-month period, participants in the prospective study had the option of providing additional blood draws and questionnaires. Before DNA extraction, prospective study blood samples were shipped either frozen or at room temperature.

The sequence is built from TRBV5-1 and TRBJ1-1; TRBD1 aligns with 7 central bases. Sequenced: PBMCs or T cells enriched from blood (not recorded which). This clonotype was sampled from a woman between 50 and 59 years old who had recovered from COVID-19. The encoded CDR3 is CASSLDRGATEAFF. The base sequence is TGCGCCAGCAGCTTGGACAGGGGAGCCACTGAAGCTTTCTTT.